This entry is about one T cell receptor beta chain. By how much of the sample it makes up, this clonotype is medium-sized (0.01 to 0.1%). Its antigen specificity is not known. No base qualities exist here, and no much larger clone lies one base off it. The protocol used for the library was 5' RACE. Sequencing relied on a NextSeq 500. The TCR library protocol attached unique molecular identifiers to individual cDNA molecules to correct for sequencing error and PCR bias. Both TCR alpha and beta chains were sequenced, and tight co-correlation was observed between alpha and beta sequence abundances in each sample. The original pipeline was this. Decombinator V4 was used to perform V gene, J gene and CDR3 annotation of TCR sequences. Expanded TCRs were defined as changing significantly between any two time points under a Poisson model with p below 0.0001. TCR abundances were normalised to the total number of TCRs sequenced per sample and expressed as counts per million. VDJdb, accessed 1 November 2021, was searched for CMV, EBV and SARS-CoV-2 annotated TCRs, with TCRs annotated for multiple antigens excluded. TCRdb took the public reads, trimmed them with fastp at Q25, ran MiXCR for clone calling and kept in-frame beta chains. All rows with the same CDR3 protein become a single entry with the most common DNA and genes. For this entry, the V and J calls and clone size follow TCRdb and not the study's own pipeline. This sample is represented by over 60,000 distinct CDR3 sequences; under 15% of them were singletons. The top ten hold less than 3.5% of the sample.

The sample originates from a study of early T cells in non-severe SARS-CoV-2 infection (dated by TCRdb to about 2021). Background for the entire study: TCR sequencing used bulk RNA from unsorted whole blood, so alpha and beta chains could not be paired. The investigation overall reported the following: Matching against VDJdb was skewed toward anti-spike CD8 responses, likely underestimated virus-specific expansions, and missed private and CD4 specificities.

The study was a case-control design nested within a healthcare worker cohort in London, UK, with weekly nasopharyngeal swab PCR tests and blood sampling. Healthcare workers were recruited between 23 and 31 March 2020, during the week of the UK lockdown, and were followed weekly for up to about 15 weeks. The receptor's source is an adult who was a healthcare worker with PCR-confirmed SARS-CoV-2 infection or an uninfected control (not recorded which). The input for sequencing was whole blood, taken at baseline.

The nucleotide sequence reads TGTGCCAGCAGCCGCGGCACAGATACGCAGTATTTT. Its protein reads: CASSRGTDTQYF. The V gene is TRBV7-9 and the J gene is TRBJ2-3; the D gene cannot be resolved reliably. The germline V gene (reference sequence) provides CDR1 SEHNR and CDR2 FQNEAQ. V is cut by 5 bases and J by 1 base, and the space between the germline ends is 4 bases. The CDR3 starts with the cysteine, ends with the phenylalanine, and has 12 residues. Only the CDR3 portion is preserved as DNA: 36 bases, with reading frame beginning at the first base.